These 3 T cell receptor beta chains were sequenced from one sample in a study of blood T cell repertoires in COVID-19. Profiling relied on immunoSEQ multiplex PCR, and the TCRdb table lists in-frame clones only, not all of them. The table records about 140,000 clones, about 87% of them present only once. Sequenced: peripheral blood. The receptor source for this set is a woman between 40 and 55 years old with acute or convalescent COVID-19.

This sequence joins TRBV27 and TRBJ1-1; D unclear. Germline CDR1 is MNHEY and CDR2 is SMNVEV (reference sequence). The CDR3 is made up of 14 amino acids. The V end lost 5 bases, the J end lost 1 base, and 11 bases lay between the germline ends. The CDR3 sequence: CASSPGNRNTEAFF. CDR3 bases: TGTGCCAGCAGTCCCGGTAATAGGAACACTGAAGCTTTCTTT.

In its sample, this clone was seen once. The chain carries TRBV5-6 and TRBJ2-1, with D perhaps matching TRBD2 (6 bases). Germline-derived CDR1 and CDR2 are SGHDT and YYEEEE. This CDR3 comprises 14 residues. The V end lost 4 bases, the J end lost 3 bases, and 11 bases lay between the germline ends. The CDR3 DNA sequence: TGTGCCAGCAGCCCAGCGACTAGCTACAATGAGCAGTTCTTC. Translated, it gives CASSPATSYNEQFF.

The chain couples TRBV29-1 to TRBJ1-3, with TRBD1 matching 9 bases. The junction had 7 bases not matched to a gene; V was cut back by 5 bases and J by 2 bases. Germline CDR1 reads SQVTM; CDR2 reads ANQGSEA. This CDR3 has 15 amino acids. CDR3 amino acids: CSVSPGQGAGNTIYF. CDR3 nucleotide sequence: TGCAGCGTTTCCCCGGGACAGGGAGCTGGAAACACCATATATTTT.